These 28 T cell receptor beta chains originate from one sample sequenced in a study of T cell responses to AZD1222 COVID-19 vaccine. TCRdb's copy holds only in-frame clones and misses some; the assay was immunoSEQ multiplex PCR. The data contain about 88,000 clones, just over 90% of them singletons. Sequences were derived from peripheral blood, sampled 28 days after the second AZD1222 dose. The receptors stem from an adult who received the AZD1222 COVID-19 vaccine.

The genes are TRBV5-1 and TRBJ1-2; 7 bases are a match to TRBD1. The J segment lost 3 bases and the V segment lost 5 bases, leaving 7 bases of the junction unmatched. The V gene's germline CDR1 is SGHRS and CDR2 YFSETQ. This CDR3 has 14 amino acids. Here the CDR3 DNA reads TGCGCCAGCAGTCAGGGGGACGGGGACTATGGCTACACCTTC. It specifies CASSQGDGDYGYTF.

The CDR3 nucleotides are TGTGCCTGGAGTGTTGGCAGGGCCTTTGAAGCTTTCTTT. It specifies CAWSVGRAFEAFF. The gene calls are TRBV30 and TRBJ1-1, with D possibly matching TRBD1 (5 bases). The CDR3 is 13 residues long. The V end was cut by 0 bases, the J end by 7 bases, with 12 bases between. CDR1 is GTSNPN, CDR2 SVGIG, per germline (reference sequence).

This clone showed up just once. This rearrangement joins TRBV27 to TRBJ2-7; 10 positions match TRBD1. The length of the CDR3 is 14 residues. Germline CDR1 is MNHEY and CDR2 is SMNVEV (reference sequence). The V and J ends lost 5 bases and 6 bases, in that order; junction bases with no gene match: 7. CDR3 nucleotide sequence: TGTGCCAGCAGTCCCGCCGGGACAGGGGTCGAGCAGTACTTC. It is translated as CASSPAGTGVEQYF.

The chain joins TRBV7-8 to TRBJ1-3, with unresolved D. The CDR3 sequence is 12 residues long. Germline V gene data show CDR1 as SGHVS and CDR2 as FQNEAQ. The V end was cut by 11 bases, the J end by 4 bases, with 12 bases between. The CDR3, as DNA: TGTGCCGGGTCGGGTGGGGGAAACACCATATATTTT. Translation: CAGSGGGNTIYF.

The chain combines TRBV28 with TRBJ2-5, with 12 bases identical to TRBD2. In germline, CDR1 is MDHEN, CDR2 SYDVKM. The V and J ends lost 2 bases and 4 bases, in that order; junction bases with no gene match: 2. The CDR3 spans 15 residues. CDR3 region: CASSLTSGGSETQYF. In DNA form, the CDR3 reads TGTGCCAGCAGTTTAACTAGCGGGGGGTCAGAGACCCAGTACTTC.

Turning to this clone: The same CDR3 can be traced to other DNA sequences in this sample. The rearrangement links TRBV24-1 to TRBJ2-5; D is unclear. This CDR3 comprises 13 residues. Germline CDR1 KGHDR, CDR2 SFDVKD. V dropped 3 bases and J dropped 5 bases, with 9 bases sitting between them. The CDR3 protein is CATSDQHGETQYF. In nucleotides, the CDR3 is TGTGCCACCAGTGATCAGCATGGGGAGACCCAGTACTTC.

The V gene is TRBV6-4, the J gene TRBJ1-2, with unresolved D. V was trimmed by 4 bases and J by 7 bases, leaving 13 bases between them. The CDR3 is 13 residues long. CDR1 MRHNA and CDR2 SNTAGT come from the germline V gene. CDR3 sequence: CASSVTPGGGYTF. The CDR3 region has the DNA TGTGCCAGCAGTGTGACTCCTGGAGGTGGCTACACCTTC.

V usage is TRBV6-2 or TRBV6-3 and J usage is TRBJ2-2; D might be TRBD2 (7 bases). The CDR3 contains 19 residues. Trimming left V 2 bases short and J 1 base short, with 20 bases between. CDR1 MNHEY and CDR2 SVGEGT come from the germline V gene. CDR3 sequence (DNA): TGTGCCAGCAGTTACGGGGGCCGGGGGGTGCTGAGGAACACCGGGGAGCTGTTTTTT. The encoded protein is CASSYGGRGVLRNTGELFF.

CDR3 DNA: TGCGCCAGCAGCCCCTGGACAGGGGGAGAGACCCAGTACTTC. Translation: CASSPWTGGETQYF. The chain carries TRBV5-1 and TRBJ2-5; 10 bases line up with TRBD1. There are 14 residues in the CDR3. The junction had 4 bases not matched to a gene; V was cut back by 4 bases and J by 4 bases. In germline, CDR1 is SGHRS, CDR2 YFSETQ. The variable domain in full, with the rest retrieved from reference TRBV5-1 and TRBJ2-5, is KAGVTQTPRYLIKTRGQQVTLSCSPISGHRSVSWYQQTPGQGLQFLFEYFSETQRNKGNFPGRFSGRQFSNSRSEMNVSTLELGDSALYLCASSPWTGGETQYFGPGTRLLVL.

V gene TRBV28 combines with J gene TRBJ1-6; D gene uncertain. Germline-derived CDR1 and CDR2 are MDHEN and SYDVKM. The CDR3 totals 12 residues. The V and J ends lost 3 bases and 7 bases respectively, with 4 bases between them. CDR3 in amino acids: CASSFGNSPLHF. DNA of the CDR3: TGTGCCAGCAGTTTTGGGAATTCACCCCTCCACTTT.

The V call is TRBV5-1, the J call TRBJ2-3; D is perhaps TRBD1 (5 bases). The V and J ends lost 0 bases and 2 bases respectively, with 10 bases between them. Germline-derived CDR1 and CDR2 are SGHRS and YFSETQ. The CDR3 consists of 15 residues. The CDR3: CASSLGGQLTDTQYF. The CDR3 nucleotides read TGCGCCAGCAGCTTGGGGGGCCAACTCACAGATACGCAGTATTTT.

This chain joins TRBV11-2 and TRBJ1-4; D is unclear. V lost 1 base to trimming and J lost 4 bases, with 10 bases between them. Per germline, CDR1 SGHAT and CDR2 FQNNGV. The CDR3 loop spans 15 amino acids. CDR3 DNA: TGTGCCAGCAGCTTAGTCGGCGTAGATAATGAAAAACTGTTTTTT. Its translation: CASSLVGVDNEKLFF.

The chain joins TRBV28 to TRBJ1-1, with a possible D match to TRBD1 (5 bases). CDR1 and CDR2 from the germline V gene are MDHEN and SYDVKM. V was pared by 5 bases and J by 13 bases, with 17 bases between. The CDR3 consists of 12 residues. The CDR3 region has the DNA TGTGCCAGCAGTCTCCTGGGGGGGAAAGGTTTCTTT. Translation: CASSLLGGKGFF.

This chain links TRBV6-6 with TRBJ1-5, with unresolved D. Germline V lookup: CDR1 MNHNY, CDR2 SVGAGI (reference sequence). V was trimmed by 5 bases and J by 0 bases, leaving 20 bases between them. The CDR3 covers 18 residues. DNA for the CDR3: TGTGCCAGCAGTGGATCGAGGCCCCGGGGAGATAGCAATCAGCCCCAGCATTTT. This translates into CASSGSRPRGDSNQPQHF.

The V and J genes are TRBV5-6 and TRBJ1-2, with D possibly TRBD1 on 6 matching bases. Germline lookup yields CDR1 SGHDT and CDR2 YYEEEE. Trimming removed 6 bases at V and 4 bases at J, with 16 bases between. CDR3 length: 14 residues. CDR3 coding DNA: TGTGCCAGCACCCTCGGGAGGGGGGTCTATGGCTACACCTTC. Protein sequence: CASTLGRGVYGYTF.

The chain has TRBV28 and TRBJ1-5; 7 bases align to TRBD1. J was trimmed by 4 bases and V by 7 bases; bases with no gene match: 4. The CDR3 is 13 residues long. Germline CDR1 MDHEN, CDR2 SYDVKM. CDR3 region: CASMAGGNQPQHF. In DNA form, the CDR3 reads TGTGCCAGCATGGCAGGGGGAAATCAGCCCCAGCATTTT.

The chain combines TRBV9 with TRBJ1-2; TRBD1 matches at 11 bases. Germline CDR1 is SGDLS and CDR2 is YYNGEE. V shed 4 bases, J shed 10 bases, and the junction held 9 bases outside the gene matches. The CDR3 runs 14 residues. The DNA for the CDR3 is TGTGCCAGCAGCCCACGTGGACAGGGGGCAGACTACACCTTC. It yields the protein CASSPRGQGADYTF.

The J gene is TRBJ1-2, the V gene TRBV5-6; D gene ambiguous. Germline V gene lookup returns CDR1 SGHDT and CDR2 YYEEEE. The CDR3 runs 14 residues. V gave up 5 bases and J gave up 1 base, with 12 bases separating them. CDR3 in DNA: TGTGCCAGCAGACCCCGGGGAATTAACTATGGCTACACCTTC. Encoded protein: CASRPRGINYGYTF.

V is TRBV28 and J is TRBJ1-3, with TRBD1 matching 9 bases. The CDR3 runs 14 residues. Germline V gene lookup returns CDR1 MDHEN and CDR2 SYDVKM. Trimming at V came to 4 bases and at J to 7 bases, leaving 5 bases not matched to a gene. The CDR3 bases are TGTGCCAGCAGTTATGGACAGGGGATCAACACCATATATTTT. Its translation: CASSYGQGINTIYF.

The chain employs TRBV27 and TRBJ2-5, with D tentatively TRBD1 or TRBD2 (5 bases each). Trimming took 5 bases from V and 2 from J, leaving 12 bases between them. The V gene's germline CDR1 is MNHEY and CDR2 SMNVEV (reference sequence). The CDR3 extends over 14 amino acids. DNA of the CDR3: TGTGCCAGCAGTCCCCAGAGGGGACAAGAGACCCAGTACTTC. Its translation is CASSPQRGQETQYF.

In this sample, this clone turned up once. The rearrangement links TRBV5-6 to TRBJ2-7; D is perhaps TRBD1 or TRBD2 (5 bases each). V lost 4 bases, J lost 0 bases, and 14 bases lay in between. The CDR3 extends over 15 amino acids. The germline V gene has CDR1 SGHDT and CDR2 YYEEEE. CDR3 amino acids: CASSPDPGTSYEQYF. The CDR3, as DNA: TGTGCCAGCAGCCCCGACCCGGGGACCTCCTACGAGCAGTACTTC.

This chain connects TRBV30 to TRBJ1-2, with D perhaps TRBD1 (5 bases). CDR3 length: 13 amino acids. CDR1 and CDR2 from the germline V gene are GTSNPN and SVGIG (reference sequence). Trimming pared 3 bases from V and 3 bases from J, leaving 11 bases between. DNA of the CDR3: TGTGCCTGGAGGCGGACACGGGACTATGGCTACACCTTC. The encoded protein is CAWRRTRDYGYTF. Supplemented by reference TRBV30 and TRBJ1-2, the full variable domain reads SQTIHQWPATLVQPVGSPLSLECTVEGTSNPNLYWYRQAAGRGLQLLFYSVGIGQISSEVPQNLSASRPQDRQFILSSKKLLLSDSGFYLCAWRRTRDYGYTFGSGTRLTVV.

This clone appeared once. The chain couples TRBV28 to TRBJ2-4; a weak D match, TRBD1 (6 bases). V was cut by 4 bases and J by 0 bases, with 10 bases left in between. CDR3 length equals 15 residues. Germline CDR1 MDHEN, CDR2 SYDVKM. The CDR3 nucleotides are TGTGCCAGCAGTTCCGGACAGTTAGCCAAAAACATTCAGTACTTC. Protein: CASSSGQLAKNIQYF.

This clone was observed once. The DNA for the CDR3 is TGTGCCACCAGTGACCCCATGGGGGGGGGCAATCAGCCCCAGCATTTT. Translated, it gives CATSDPMGGGNQPQHF. The rearrangement uses TRBV24-1 and TRBJ1-5; a weak D match, TRBD1 (5 bases). The CDR3 has 16 amino acids. Germline V lookup: CDR1 KGHDR, CDR2 SFDVKD. The V gene lost 4 bases and the J gene lost 2 bases, with 14 bases spanning the gap.

V and J are TRBV30 and TRBJ1-1; 8 nucleotides line up with TRBD1. The CDR3 contains 13 residues. Germline V gene data show CDR1 as GTSNPN and CDR2 as SVGIG (reference sequence). Germline trimming cut 3 bases from V and 5 bases from J; bases unmatched to any gene: 5. CDR3 sequence: CAWRKQGGTEAFF. CDR3 coding DNA: TGTGCCTGGAGGAAACAGGGGGGGACTGAAGCTTTCTTT.

The chain combines TRBV6-5 with TRBJ2-1, with 10 positions matching TRBD2. CDR3 length equals 15 residues. Losses at the gene ends were 6 bases for V and 7 bases for J; bases not matched to a gene: 9. Looked up from germline, CDR1 is MNHEY and CDR2 is SVGAGI. The CDR3 bases are TGTGCCAGCAGGGCCCAGCGGGGGGGCAGGAATGAGCAGTTCTTC. Translating it yields CASRAQRGGRNEQFF.

The chain carries TRBV28 and TRBJ1-1, with a tentative D call TRBD1 (5 bases). V lost 3 bases and J lost 0, with 11 bases in between. This CDR3 has 15 amino acids. The germline V gene has CDR1 MDHEN and CDR2 SYDVKM. CDR3 nucleotide sequence: TGTGCCAGCAGTTTTGCGGCAGGGTTGAACACTGAAGCTTTCTTT. This translates into CASSFAAGLNTEAFF.

This chain uses TRBV19 with TRBJ2-2; D might be TRBD1 or TRBD2, each matching 5 bases. From germline, CDR1 is LNHDA and CDR2 SQIVND (reference sequence). The CDR3 is 14 amino acids. Trimming took off 7 bases at V and 3 bases at J, with 12 bases between the two ends. The CDR3 here is CASNPGLDTGELFF. The CDR3 coding sequence is TGTGCCAGTAATCCGGGGCTCGACACCGGGGAGCTGTTTTTT. Complete variable domain (other parts from reference TRBV19 and TRBJ2-2): DGGITQSPKYLFRKEGQNVTLSCEQNLNHDAMYWYRQDPGQGLRLIYYSQIVNDFQKGDIAEGYSVSREKKESFPLTVTSAQKNPTAFYLCASNPGLDTGELFFGEGSRLTVL.